The 20 T cell receptor beta chains listed next were all sequenced from one sample in a study of CD8 T cells in ankylosing spondylitis. TCRdb processed the 5' RACE reads anew with MiXCR; each CDR3 protein has one entry. The repertoire has about 250,000 distinct CDR3 sequences, 8% to 10% of them found once; the top ten carry around 4.9%. The sequenced sample was blood, either unsorted or a sorted T cell fraction (not recorded which). Receptors originate from a female donor with ankylosing spondylitis or in good health (not recorded which).

About this clonotype: Being one base from a much bigger clone, this may be a read error. The chain is built from TRBV2 and TRBJ2-1; 7 nucleotides match TRBD2. Germline CDR1 SNHLY, CDR2 FYNNEI. The CDR3 sequence is 13 residues long. The CDR3 is CAGSSGGPYEQFF. The CDR3 DNA sequence: TGTGCCGGCAGTTCGGGGGGTCCCTATGAGCAGTTCTTC.

In its sample, this clonotype was seen many times. This chain links TRBV5-1 with TRBJ2-1; 7 bases match TRBD2. The V and J ends lost 4 bases and 6 bases, in that order; junction bases with no gene match: 4. In germline, CDR1 is SGHRS, CDR2 YFSETQ. The CDR3 length is 13 residues. As DNA, the CDR3 is TGCGCCAGCAGCCCGGGGACTACCAATGAGCAGTTCTTC. As protein: CASSPGTTNEQFF.

This clonotype showed up many times. The J gene is TRBJ2-5, the V gene TRBV6-1; D is unclear. The CDR3 totals 15 residues. V dropped 5 bases and J dropped 4 bases, with 17 bases sitting between them. Germline V gene lookup returns CDR1 MNHNS and CDR2 SASEGT. The chain's CDR3 is CASSPPLKPGETQYF. The DNA of the CDR3 is TGTGCCAGCAGTCCACCCCTCAAACCGGGAGAGACCCAGTACTTC.

Many counts were recorded for this clonotype. The rearrangement joins TRBV18 to TRBJ2-1, with 8 positions matching TRBD2. Germline V gene sequence: CDR1 KGHSH, CDR2 LQKENI. This CDR3 comprises 16 residues. V dropped 3 bases and J dropped 9; count of bases not matched to a gene: 13. CDR3 amino acids: CASSPQQAGVEGEQFF. Written as DNA, the CDR3 is TGTGCCAGCTCACCGCAGCAAGCGGGAGTTGAGGGTGAGCAGTTCTTC.

Ten or more counts support this clonotype. The CDR3 loop reads CAIRSDRGNTGELFF. Here the CDR3 DNA reads TGTGCCATCAGATCGGACAGGGGCAACACCGGGGAGCTGTTTTTT. The chain is built from TRBV10-3 and TRBJ2-2, with TRBD1 matching over 9 bases. Unmatched junction bases numbered 4, after V lost 6 bases and J lost 2 bases. Germline V gives CDR1 ENHRY, CDR2 SYGVKD. The length of the CDR3 is 15 residues.

This clonotype has only one observation. The J gene is TRBJ2-7, the V gene TRBV27, with D maybe TRBD1 (6 bases). The V end lost 5 bases, the J end lost 4 bases, and 12 bases lay between the germline ends. The CDR3 extends over 13 amino acids. Germline V gene lookup returns CDR1 MNHEY and CDR2 SMNVEV (reference sequence). Here the CDR3 reads CASSRGLGYEQYF. In DNA form, the CDR3 reads TGTGCCAGCAGTAGGGGGTTAGGTTACGAGCAGTACTTC.

The chain couples TRBV11-2 to TRBJ2-7; D remains ambiguous. Per the germline V gene, CDR1 is SGHAT and CDR2 is FQNNGV. The CDR3 contains 17 residues. V was clipped by 0 bases and J by 0 bases, with 15 bases between them. The CDR3 DNA reads as TGTGCCAGCAGCTTAGAGGTGGCCCCATTCGCCTCCTACGAGCAGTACTTC. This translates into CASSLEVAPFASYEQYF.

The chain combines TRBV6-2 or TRBV6-3 with TRBJ2-3; TRBD1 aligns across 7 bases. The germline V gene has CDR1 MNHEY and CDR2 SVGEGT. The CDR3 is 15 residues long. Losses at the gene ends were 5 bases for V and 0 bases for J; bases not matched to a gene: 5. CDR3 nucleotide sequence: TGTGCCAGCAGTAATATCAGGGGGAGCACAGATACGCAGTATTTT. It encodes CASSNIRGSTDTQYF.

The J gene is TRBJ1-3, the V gene TRBV4-2, with 11 bases identical to TRBD1. Germline loops: CDR1 LGHNA, CDR2 YNFKEQ. Unmatched junction bases numbered 6, after V lost 6 bases and J lost 2 bases. The CDR3 runs 16 residues. CDR3 region: CASSEPGQGAGNTIYF. As DNA, the CDR3 is TGTGCCAGCAGTGAACCGGGACAGGGGGCTGGAAACACCATATATTTT.

V and J are TRBV27 and TRBJ2-3, with no clear D. Per the germline V gene, CDR1 is MNHEY and CDR2 is SMNVEV (reference sequence). Trimming removed 4 bases from V and 0 bases from J, with 8 bases in between. The CDR3 contains 14 residues. CDR3 bases: TGTGCCAGCAGTTCCCATCCTAGCACAGATACGCAGTATTTT. Its protein product is CASSSHPSTDTQYF.

This clonotype came up many times. The chain is built from TRBV28 and TRBJ1-1, with D maybe TRBD1 (6 bases). Trimming removed 10 bases at V and 8 bases at J, with 14 bases between. There are 11 residues in the CDR3. Germline V gene data show CDR1 as MDHEN and CDR2 as SYDVKM. CDR3 region: CATLYGGEAFF. CDR3 in DNA: TGTGCCACTTTATACGGGGGCGAAGCTTTCTTT. Together with reference TRBV28 and TRBJ1-1, the CDR3 gives the full variable domain: DVKVTQSSRYLVKRTGEKVFLECVQDMDHENMFWYRQDPGLGLRLIYFSYDVKMKEKGDIPEGYSVSREKKERFSLILESASTNQTSMYLCATLYGGEAFFGQGTRLTVV.

The rearrangement uses TRBV18 and TRBJ2-3; TRBD2 agrees at 9 bases. The CDR3 extends over 20 amino acids. With 3 bases clipped from V and 4 bases from J, the junction kept 20 bases outside the gene matches. Germline V gene lookup returns CDR1 KGHSH and CDR2 LQKENI. CDR3 DNA: TGTGCCAGCTCACCGAGTGGATCTCCTGCGGGAGGGCCGGGCCCAGATACGCAGTATTTT. It translates to CASSPSGSPAGGPGPDTQYF.

In its sample, this clonotype was seen many times. Germline and junction disagree at one end, which may indicate a read error. This rearrangement joins TRBV20-1 to TRBJ2-1; TRBD2 agrees at 9 bases. The CDR3 is 15 amino acids. Germline CDR1 DFQATT, CDR2 SNEGSKA (reference sequence). CDR3: CSATGGRVSYNEQFF. The CDR3, as DNA: TGCAGCGCTACCGGCGGGAGGGTATCCTACAATGAGCAGTTCTTC.

This clonotype was found many times. The chain combines TRBV13 with TRBJ2-1; D unresolved. Between the trimmed V and J ends, which lost 2 bases and 10 bases, there was a span of 3 bases. CDR3 length: 10 residues. Germline CDR1 PRHDT, CDR2 FYEKMQ (reference sequence). The DNA of the CDR3 is TGTGCCAGCAGCTTAAGAGAGCAGTTCTTC. Translating it yields CASSLREQFF.

This clonotype was seen at least ten times. The V gene is TRBV20-1, the J gene TRBJ1-2; D not resolved. V was pared by 6 bases and J by 6 bases, with 8 bases between. This CDR3 spans 10 amino acids. Germline CDR1 and CDR2: DFQATT and SNEGSKA (reference sequence). The chain's CDR3 is CSAPRDGYTF. The CDR3 DNA reads TGCAGTGCCCCCCGGGATGGCTACACCTTC.

Of note for this clonotype: This sequence may be a read error, since a much larger clone differs from it by one base. The chain combines TRBV7-9 with TRBJ2-3; D is perhaps TRBD2 (5 bases). This CDR3 comprises 15 residues. The germline gives CDR1 SEHNR, CDR2 FQNEAQ (reference sequence). CDR3: CVSSLQGGATDTQYF. CDR3 nucleotides: TGTGTCAGCAGCCTCCAAGGAGGAGCCACAGATACGCAGTATTTT. The whole variable domain, remainder taken from reference TRBV7-9 and TRBJ2-3, is DTGVSQNPRHKITKRGQNVTFRCDPISEHNRLYWYRQTLGQGPEFLTYFQNEAQLEKSRLLSDRFSAERPKGSFSTLEIQRTEQGDSAMYLCVSSLQGGATDTQYFGPGTRLTVL.

This clonotype was observed many times. The rearrangement uses TRBV28 and TRBJ2-7, with a tentative D call TRBD1 (5 bases). This CDR3 contains 15 residues. V lost 3 bases and J 0 bases, leaving 12 bases between the germline ends. CDR1 is MDHEN and CDR2 is SYDVKM in the germline V gene. DNA of the CDR3: TGTGCCAGCAGTTTTGCTCCGACAGCCTCCTACGAGCAGTACTTC. Translation: CASSFAPTASYEQYF.

In this sample, this clonotype turned up many times. The rearrangement uses TRBV28 and TRBJ2-1, with 10 nucleotides matching TRBD1. The junction had 7 bases not matched to a gene; V was cut back by 2 bases and J by 9 bases. The CDR3 extends over 15 amino acids. Germline V gives CDR1 MDHEN, CDR2 SYDVKM. CDR3 nucleotide sequence: TGTGCCAGCAGTTTACCCCGACAGGGGGCGCGTGAGCAGTTCTTC. This translates into CASSLPRQGAREQFF.

The rearrangement joins TRBV20-1 to TRBJ2-7, with D possibly TRBD2 on 6 matching bases. Germline V gene data show CDR1 as DFQATT and CDR2 as SNEGSKA (reference sequence). Deletions cut 0 bases from V and 6 bases from J, with 15 bases between. The CDR3 spans 14 residues. The CDR3 sequence: CSARERRGIGEQYF. DNA for the CDR3: TGCAGTGCTAGAGAGAGGAGGGGAATTGGCGAGCAGTACTTC.

This clonotype was picked up many times. The chain combines TRBV29-1 with TRBJ1-1; 9 bases match TRBD1. CDR3 length: 14 amino acids. Trimming cost V 0 bases and J 1 base; bases outside gene matches: 0. Germline CDR1 is SQVTM and CDR2 is ANQGSEA. CDR3: CSVEEGQGNTEAFF. In nucleotides, the CDR3 is TGCAGCGTTGAAGAGGGACAGGGGAACACTGAAGCTTTCTTT.